A selection of T cell receptor beta chains follows, all from one sample in a study of blood T cell repertoires in COVID-19. The table came from immunoSEQ multiplex PCR; TCRdb's copy has only in-frame clones and leaves some out. The data hold over 150,000 clones, with approximately 91% observed a single time. Input material: peripheral blood. All receptors come from a man aged 18 to 30 with COVID-19, enrolled during active disease. Each CDR3 is given with its conserved first and last residue. A D gene is named only where the DNA matches it firmly. Not every row has a clone size; where given, it reads once, few, many or a size class.

V: TRBV7-8
D: TRBD2
size: .
J: TRBJ2-1
DNA: TGTGCCAGCATCAGAAGCGGGAGCTCTTACAATGAGCAGTTCTTC
CDR3: CASIRSGSSYNEQFF

V: TRBV5-4
D: TRBD1
size: .
J: TRBJ1-1
DNA: TGTGCCAGCATTCTCCAGGGGGCCGGGACTGAAGCTTTCTTT
CDR3: CASILQGAGTEAFF

V: TRBV15
D: TRBD2
size: .
J: TRBJ2-7
DNA: TGTGCCACCAGCAGACTAGCGGGAGAGGAGCAGTACTTC
CDR3: CATSRLAGEEQYF

V: TRBV19
D: TRBD1
size: .
J: TRBJ1-2
DNA: TGTGCCAGTAGTATAGATTTGGGACAGACTTATGGCTACACCTTC
CDR3: CASSIDLGQTYGYTF

V: TRBV9
D: .
size: .
J: TRBJ1-1
DNA: TGTGCCAGCAGCCCCGGGGGTACAGCCGAAGCTTTCTTT
CDR3: CASSPGGTAEAFF

V: TRBV19
D: TRBD1
size: .
J: TRBJ1-3
DNA: TGTGCCAGTAACAGGGGTGGAAGAAACACCATATATTTT
CDR3: CASNRGGRNTIYF

V: TRBV29-1
D: TRBD2
size: .
J: TRBJ2-1
DNA: TGCAGCGGGATAACTAGCGACTACAATGAGCAGTTCTTC
CDR3: CSGITSDYNEQFF

V: TRBV9
D: .
size: .
J: TRBJ1-2
DNA: TGTGCCAGCAGCGTAAGTGGACCAGGGATGGAAGGCTACACCTTC
CDR3: CASSVSGPGMEGYTF

V: TRBV2
D: TRBD2
size: .
J: TRBJ2-3
DNA: TGTGCCAGCAGACTAGCGGGAACTCTCACAGATACGCAGTATTTT
CDR3: CASRLAGTLTDTQYF

V: TRBV10-2
D: .
size: .
J: TRBJ2-3
DNA: TGCGCCAGCAGCTGGACTCACTGGGGAGATACGCAGTATTTT
CDR3: CASSWTHWGDTQYF

V: TRBV5-4
D: .
size: once
J: TRBJ2-3
DNA: TGTGCCAGCAGCTCCGAGACAGAAAGGGCAGATACGCAGTATTTT
CDR3: CASSSETERADTQYF

V: TRBV5-6
D: .
size: .
J: TRBJ2-7
DNA: TGTGCCAGCAGCTTGGGTCCAAACTCCTACGAGCAGTACTTC
CDR3: CASSLGPNSYEQYF

V: TRBV5-1
D: TRBD1
size: .
J: TRBJ1-1
DNA: TGCGCCAGCAGCTTGGCGTCCATCCGGGACAGGGGCACTGAAGCTTTCTTT
CDR3: CASSLASIRDRGTEAFF

V: TRBV11-2
D: .
size: .
J: TRBJ1-1
DNA: TGTGCCAGCAGCTCCGGGACTGAAGCTTTCTTT
CDR3: CASSSGTEAFF

V: TRBV21-1
D: .
size: .
J: TRBJ2-3
DNA: TGTGCCAGCAGCAAAATGGATCGGGACAGCAATACGCAGTATTTT
CDR3: CASSKMDRDSNTQYF

V: TRBV27
D: .
size: .
J: TRBJ1-2
DNA: TGTGCCAGCAGTTTAAGTTGGAACGGACTTTATGGCTACACCTTC
CDR3: CASSLSWNGLYGYTF

V: TRBV10-3
D: .
size: .
J: TRBJ1-4
DNA: TGTGCCATCAGTGAGGAAGTTGAAGAAAAACTGCTTTTT
CDR3: CAISEEVEEKLLF

V: TRBV4-3
D: .
size: .
J: TRBJ1-4
DNA: TGCGCCAGCAGCCGAAGATTGGCAGACTGGAAGGAAAAACTGTTTTTT
CDR3: CASSRRLADWKEKLFF

V: TRBV24-1
D: .
size: .
J: TRBJ2-7
DNA: TGTGCCACCAGTGATTTGAAAGCGACCTACGAGCAGTACTTC
CDR3: CATSDLKATYEQYF

V: TRBV21-1
D: .
size: once
J: TRBJ1-6
DNA: TGTGCCAGCAGCATCTGGACAGAGTACCCTAATTCACCCCTCCACTTT
CDR3: CASSIWTEYPNSPLHF

V: TRBV23-1
D: TRBD1
size: .
J: TRBJ2-1
DNA: TGCGCCAGCAAAACTCCCGGGACAGGTTCTAACCAGCAGTTCTTC
CDR3: CASKTPGTGSNQQFF

V: TRBV28
D: TRBD1
size: .
J: TRBJ1-5
DNA: TGTGCCAGCAGCCTAGGGACAGTTAATCAGCCCCAGCATTTT
CDR3: CASSLGTVNQPQHF

V: TRBV10-1
D: TRBD2
size: .
J: TRBJ2-7
DNA: TGCGCCAGCAGTGATGGCGGGAGAGGATCCTACGAGCAGTACTTC
CDR3: CASSDGGRGSYEQYF

V: TRBV6-5
D: .
size: .
J: TRBJ2-7
DNA: TGTGCCAGCAGTTACTCGGAGGACAGCTACGAGCAGTACTTC
CDR3: CASSYSEDSYEQYF

V: TRBV6-5
D: .
size: .
J: TRBJ1-5
DNA: TGTGCCAGCAGTTACGGGGGCGGACCCCAGCATTTT
CDR3: CASSYGGGPQHF

V: TRBV20-1
D: .
size: .
J: TRBJ2-1
DNA: TGCAGTGCTAGTGGTCTAGCCGATGAGCAGTTCTTC
CDR3: CSASGLADEQFF

V: TRBV29-1
D: TRBD2
size: few
J: TRBJ2-7
DNA: TGCAGCGCTGTGGATAGCGGGAACCACGAGCAGTACTTC
CDR3: CSAVDSGNHEQYF

V: TRBV10-1
D: .
size: .
J: TRBJ1-5
DNA: TGCGCCAGCAGTAAACCACACAATCAGCCCCAGCATTTT
CDR3: CASSKPHNQPQHF

V: TRBV5-3
D: .
size: .
J: TRBJ2-1
DNA: TGTCCGCCCAGGAGGGACAATGAGCAGTTCTTC
CDR3: CPPRRDNEQFF

V: TRBV7-2
D: .
size: .
J: TRBJ2-5
DNA: TGTGCCAGCAGCTTAGAGGTTGAGGTCCAAGAGACCCAGTACTTC
CDR3: CASSLEVEVQETQYF

V: TRBV18
D: TRBD2
size: .
J: TRBJ2-7
DNA: TGTGCCAGCTCACCAGGATGGACTAGCGGGAGCTCCTACGAGCAGTACTTC
CDR3: CASSPGWTSGSSYEQYF

V: TRBV7-2
D: .
size: .
J: TRBJ1-4
DNA: TGTGCCAGCGGCCTCGGGAATCGGGCTAATGAAAAACTGCTTTTT
CDR3: CASGLGNRANEKLLF

V: TRBV7-6
D: .
size: .
J: TRBJ2-1
DNA: TGTGCCAGCAGCTTAGGCCTCCCTGAGGAGAATGAGCAGTTCTTC
CDR3: CASSLGLPEENEQFF

V: TRBV7-9
D: .
size: once
J: TRBJ1-4
DNA: TGTGCCAGCAGCTTGGACTTGAATGAAAAACTGTTTTTT
CDR3: CASSLDLNEKLFF

V: TRBV28
D: TRBD1
size: .
J: TRBJ1-2
DNA: TGTGCCAGCAGTGCCCCCGGGCAGGGGGCCCTATATGGCTACACCTTC
CDR3: CASSAPGQGALYGYTF